The clone carrying this T cell receptor (beta chain) was observed a few times. Its antigen is unidentified. Germline CDR1 and CDR2: SGHAT and FQNNGV. This CDR3 is built from 15 residues. V trimming: 5 bases; J trimming: 1 base; junction bases outside the gene matches: 4. The second PCR ran roughly 7 to 11 cycles with a sample-barcoded 5' primer and J-beta primers. TCRdb independently ran MiXCR on the 5' RACE reads; one entry per CDR3 protein. The data contain approximately 1.5 million distinct CDR3 sequences, roughly 43% of them singletons. The data are from a study of blood T cells in healthy people across ages. Study results and limitations: Aged donors had fewer naive CD4+ cells and lower diversity than long-lived donors. With donor CMV status unknown, expanded clonotype changes were possibly confounded.

V and J are TRBV11-2 and TRBJ1-2; 10 bases match TRBD1. The specimen was blood. This clonotype was obtained from a woman under 30 in good health. The CDR3: CASSPWDRGNYGYTF. The CDR3 DNA is TGTGCCAGCAGCCCGTGGGACAGGGGTAACTATGGCTACACCTTC.